Shown below are 17 T cell receptor beta chains from a single sample sequenced in a study of cytomegalovirus exposure and HLA in healthy donors. Clones were sequenced by immunoSEQ multiplex PCR, and TCRdb holds only the in-frame ones, with some missing. The data contain a few hundred thousand clones, roughly 90% of them seen just once; the ten biggest clones take up approximately 0.9%. Sample: PBMCs. The receptors shown here come from a woman aged 18-30 years in good health and CMV-seronegative.

This clone was observed a few times. The chain links TRBV28 to TRBJ1-2; the D is unclear. Trimming stripped 2 bases from V and 7 bases from J, with 5 bases between. This CDR3 has 11 residues. Germline CDR1 reads MDHEN; CDR2 reads SYDVKM. The CDR3 nucleotides are TGTGCCAGCAGTTTACGGAGTGGCTACACCTTC. Translation: CASSLRSGYTF.

CDR3 DNA sequence: TGCGCCAGCAGCCAAGATAGGTCTAGCTGGGCCGGGGAGCTGTTTTTT. It codes for CASSQDRSSWAGELFF. This chain joins TRBV4-3 and TRBJ2-2; a possible D gene is TRBD2 (5 bases). The CDR3 is made up of 16 amino acids. V shed 0 bases and J shed 6 bases, with 14 bases lying between them. CDR1 and CDR2 from the germline V gene are LGHNA and YSLEER.

J is TRBJ2-7 and V is TRBV19; 11 bases line up with TRBD2. CDR1 and CDR2 (germline): LNHDA, SQIVND (reference sequence). CDR3 size: 15 residues. The V gene end was trimmed by 4 bases and the J gene end by 3 bases; junction bases not matched to a gene: 5. This chain's CDR3 is CASSTSLAGVYEQYF. The CDR3 DNA is TGTGCCAGTAGTACGTCACTAGCGGGGGTCTACGAGCAGTACTTC.

The V gene is TRBV7-3, the J gene TRBJ2-2; TRBD2 is a possible D gene (6 bases). This CDR3 has 15 residues. V lost 3 bases and J 3 bases, leaving 11 bases between the germline ends. The germline V gene encodes CDR1 SGHTA and CDR2 FQGTGA. The chain's CDR3 is CASSFQGLYTGELFF. The CDR3 DNA reads TGTGCCAGCAGCTTTCAGGGACTCTACACCGGGGAGCTGTTTTTT.

V is TRBV28 and J is TRBJ1-1, with D tentatively TRBD1 (5 bases). The germline CDR1 and CDR2 sequences are MDHEN and SYDVKM. The length of the CDR3 is 14 residues. The germline V and J ends were trimmed by 7 bases and 4 bases, with 16 bases remaining between them. In nucleotides, the CDR3 is TGTGCCAGCACCCCTTTCGGGGGTTCCACTGAAGCTTTCTTT. Amino acid sequence: CASTPFGGSTEAFF.

The chain links TRBV6-1 to TRBJ2-7; TRBD2 is a possible D gene (5 bases). Looked up from germline, CDR1 is MNHNS and CDR2 is SASEGT. V gave up 3 bases and J gave up 6 bases, with 15 bases separating them. The CDR3 length is 14 residues. The CDR3 bases are TGTGCCAGCAGTGACCTGGCCGAGGGCGGCGAGCAGTACTTC. Protein: CASSDLAEGGEQYF.

J is TRBJ2-7 and V is TRBV6-5; D ambiguous. Trimming took 10 bases from V and 1 from J, leaving 14 bases between them. Germline assignment: CDR1 MNHEY and CDR2 SVGAGI. There are 13 residues in the CDR3. For the CDR3, the DNA is TGTGCCACCCGGCCCGGAGTTTCCTACGAGCAGTACTTC. This translates into CATRPGVSYEQYF.

V is TRBV29-1 and J is TRBJ2-1; 7 positions agree with TRBD2. The V gene end was trimmed by 4 bases and the J gene end by 8 bases; junction bases not matched to a gene: 11. This CDR3 region has 14 residues. Germline assignment: CDR1 SQVTM and CDR2 ANQGSEA. The CDR3 spells CSVGGVGGSHEQFF. In DNA form, the CDR3 reads TGCAGCGTTGGGGGGGTTGGCGGGAGTCATGAGCAGTTCTTC.

V gene TRBV23-1 combines with J gene TRBJ2-2; weak D call: TRBD2 (5 bases). TRBV23-1 is classed as an ORF, of uncertain function. V was cut by 6 bases and J by 0 bases, with 11 bases left in between. The CDR3 covers 15 residues. The CDR3 DNA reads as TGCGCCAGCAGCACATCCGGGACGAACACCGGGGAGCTGTTTTTT. Amino acids: CASSTSGTNTGELFF.

The CDR3 sequence is CASSGWTSGRNEQFF. The CDR3 DNA is TGTGCCAGTAGTGGGTGGACTAGCGGGAGGAATGAGCAGTTCTTC. The chain couples TRBV19 to TRBJ2-1; 14 bases match TRBD2. CDR3 length: 15 amino acids. CDR1 LNHDA and CDR2 SQIVND come from the germline V gene (reference sequence). With 5 bases clipped from V and 7 bases from J, the junction kept 4 bases outside the gene matches.

This chain connects TRBV5-1 to TRBJ2-2; 8 bases are shared with TRBD1. V was clipped by 2 bases and J by 0 bases; unmatched bases: 6. The germline gives CDR1 SGHRS, CDR2 YFSETQ. This CDR3 has 17 amino acids. As DNA, the CDR3 is TGCGCCAGCAGCTTTTCACCGGGACAGGCGAACACCGGGGAGCTGTTTTTT. Its translation: CASSFSPGQANTGELFF.

V gene TRBV25-1 combines with J gene TRBJ1-3; weak D call: TRBD1 (6 bases). The CDR3 spans 14 residues. Trimming cost V 6 bases and J 3 bases, with 12 bases left between them. The V gene's germline CDR1 is MGHDK and CDR2 SYGVNS. CDR3 amino acids: CASRETGFGNTIYF. CDR3 DNA sequence: TGTGCCAGCAGGGAAACAGGGTTTGGAAACACCATATATTTT.

The chain joins TRBV11-3 to TRBJ2-5; D is unresolved. In germline, CDR1 is SGHNT, CDR2 YENEEA. V was cut by 5 bases and J by 1 base, with 5 bases left in between. The CDR3 contains 12 residues. CDR3 bases: TGTGCCAGCAGCCACGGCCAAGAGACCCAGTACTTC. It specifies CASSHGQETQYF.

This chain uses TRBV6-5 with TRBJ2-3, with D possibly being TRBD2 (7 bases). V was clipped by 5 bases and J by 7 bases, with 16 bases between them. CDR1 is MNHEY, CDR2 SVGAGI, per germline. CDR3 length: 14 amino acids. Here the CDR3 reads CASSRGGDKYTQYF. DNA for the CDR3: TGTGCCAGCAGTAGAGGGGGGGATAAGTATACGCAGTATTTT.

The table lists this clone with a count of one. The genes are TRBV2 and TRBJ2-7; unclear D gene. The CDR3 sequence is 9 residues long. V shed 8 bases and J shed 6 bases, with 5 bases lying between them. Germline CDR1 SNHLY, CDR2 FYNNEI. In DNA, the CDR3 is TGTGCCAGCGGGCGCGAGCAGTACTTC. Translated, it gives CASGREQYF.

CDR3 bases: TGTGCCAGCAGCGTACAGGGGAGAATAACGGGCGGCTACACCTTC. This gives the protein CASSVQGRITGGYTF. The rearrangement joins TRBV7-9 to TRBJ1-2; 7 bases are a match to TRBD1. J gave up 8 bases and V 5 bases, and 14 bases lay outside the gene matches. This CDR3 spans 15 amino acids. Germline loops: CDR1 SEHNR, CDR2 FQNEAQ (reference sequence). Full variable domain (outside the CDR3, taken from reference TRBV7-9 and TRBJ1-2): DTGVSQNPRHKITKRGQNVTFRCDPISEHNRLYWYRQTLGQGPEFLTYFQNEAQLEKSRLLSDRFSAERPKGSFSTLEIQRTEQGDSAMYLCASSVQGRITGGYTFGSGTRLTVV.

The chain has TRBV28 and TRBJ2-5; 8 bases are shared with TRBD1. This CDR3 comprises 12 residues. Germline V gene data show CDR1 as MDHEN and CDR2 as SYDVKM. V lost 8 bases and J lost 6; bases outside the gene matches: 5. CDR3 in amino acids: CASAGGIKTQYF. DNA of the CDR3: TGTGCCAGCGCAGGGGGCATAAAGACCCAGTACTTC.